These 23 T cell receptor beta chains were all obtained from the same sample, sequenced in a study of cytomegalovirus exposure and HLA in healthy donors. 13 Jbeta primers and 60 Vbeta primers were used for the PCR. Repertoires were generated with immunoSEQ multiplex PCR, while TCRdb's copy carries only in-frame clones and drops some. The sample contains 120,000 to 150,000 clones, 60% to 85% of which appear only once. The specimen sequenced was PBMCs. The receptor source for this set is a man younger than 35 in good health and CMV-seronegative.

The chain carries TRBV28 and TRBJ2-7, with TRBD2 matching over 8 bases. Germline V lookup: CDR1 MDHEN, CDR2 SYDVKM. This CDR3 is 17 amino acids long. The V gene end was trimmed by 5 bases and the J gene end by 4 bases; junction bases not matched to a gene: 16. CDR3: CASSGGGAGGAVYEQYF. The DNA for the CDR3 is TGTGCCAGCAGTGGGGGCGGTGCGGGAGGAGCGGTGTACGAGCAGTACTTC. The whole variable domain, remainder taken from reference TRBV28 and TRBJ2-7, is DVKVTQSSRYLVKRTGEKVFLECVQDMDHENMFWYRQDPGLGLRLIYFSYDVKMKEKGDIPEGYSVSREKKERFSLILESASTNQTSMYLCASSGGGAGGAVYEQYFGPGTRLTVT.

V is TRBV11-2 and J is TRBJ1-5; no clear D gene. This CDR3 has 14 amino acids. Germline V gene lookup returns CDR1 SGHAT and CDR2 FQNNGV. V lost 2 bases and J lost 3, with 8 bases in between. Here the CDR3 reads CASSLSGNNQPQHF. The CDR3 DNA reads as TGTGCCAGCAGCTTATCAGGAAACAATCAGCCCCAGCATTTT.

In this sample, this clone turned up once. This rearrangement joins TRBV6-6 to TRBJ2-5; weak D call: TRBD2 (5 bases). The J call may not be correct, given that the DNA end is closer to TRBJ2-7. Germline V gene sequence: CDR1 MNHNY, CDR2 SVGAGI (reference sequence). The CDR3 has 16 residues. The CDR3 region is CASSISWGGSSYEQYF. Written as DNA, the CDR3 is TGTGCCAGCAGCATTTCGTGGGGTGGGAGCTCCTACGAGCAGTACTTC.

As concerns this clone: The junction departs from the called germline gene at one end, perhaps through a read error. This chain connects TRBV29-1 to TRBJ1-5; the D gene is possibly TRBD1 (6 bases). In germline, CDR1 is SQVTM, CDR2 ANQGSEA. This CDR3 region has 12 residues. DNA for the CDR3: TGCAGCGTTGAAGACCTCCTGGGGGCGCCGTCTTTT. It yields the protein CSVEDLLGAPSF.

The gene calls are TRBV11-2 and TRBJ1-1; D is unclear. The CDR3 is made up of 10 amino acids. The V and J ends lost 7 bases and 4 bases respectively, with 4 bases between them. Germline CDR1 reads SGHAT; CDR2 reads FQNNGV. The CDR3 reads CASTSTEAFF. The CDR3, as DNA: TGTGCCAGCACCTCCACTGAAGCTTTCTTT.

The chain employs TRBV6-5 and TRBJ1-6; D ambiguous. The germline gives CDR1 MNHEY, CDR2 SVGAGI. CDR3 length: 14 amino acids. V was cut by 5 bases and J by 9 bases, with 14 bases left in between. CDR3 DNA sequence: TGTGCCAGCAGTCAACAGTACGCAGGTTCACCCCTCCACTTT. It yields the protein CASSQQYAGSPLHF.

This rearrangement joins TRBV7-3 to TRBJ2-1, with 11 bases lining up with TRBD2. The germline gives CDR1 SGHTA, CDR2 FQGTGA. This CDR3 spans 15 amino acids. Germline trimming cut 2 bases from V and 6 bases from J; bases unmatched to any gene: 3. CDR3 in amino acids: CASSLALAGANEQFF. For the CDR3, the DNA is TGTGCCAGCAGCTTAGCACTAGCGGGAGCCAATGAGCAGTTCTTC. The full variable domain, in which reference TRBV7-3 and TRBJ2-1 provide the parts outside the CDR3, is GAGVSQTPSNKVTEKGKYVELRCDPISGHTALYWYRQSLGQGPEFLIYFQGTGAADDSGLPNDRFFAVRPEGSVSTLKIQRTERGDSAVYLCASSLALAGANEQFFGPGTRLTVL.

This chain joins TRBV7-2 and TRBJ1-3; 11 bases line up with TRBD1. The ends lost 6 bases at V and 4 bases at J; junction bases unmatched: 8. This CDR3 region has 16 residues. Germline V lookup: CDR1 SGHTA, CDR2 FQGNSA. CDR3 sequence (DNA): TGTGCCAGCAGTTGGACCGGGACAGGGGGAGGAAACACCATATATTTT. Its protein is CASSWTGTGGGNTIYF.

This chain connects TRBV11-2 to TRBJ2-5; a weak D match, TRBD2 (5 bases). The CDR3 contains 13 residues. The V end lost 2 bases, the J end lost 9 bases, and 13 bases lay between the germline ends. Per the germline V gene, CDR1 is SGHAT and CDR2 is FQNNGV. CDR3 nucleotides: TGTGCCAGCAGCTTATCCCGCCGGGATCCCCAGTACTTC. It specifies CASSLSRRDPQYF.

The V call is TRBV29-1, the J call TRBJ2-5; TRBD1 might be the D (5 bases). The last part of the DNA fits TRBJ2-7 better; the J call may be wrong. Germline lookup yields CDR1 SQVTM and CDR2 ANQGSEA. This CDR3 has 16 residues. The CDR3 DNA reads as TGCAGCGTGGCCTCCTCCAGACAGCCTCGCACCTACGAGCAGTACTTC. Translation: CSVASSRQPRTYEQYF.

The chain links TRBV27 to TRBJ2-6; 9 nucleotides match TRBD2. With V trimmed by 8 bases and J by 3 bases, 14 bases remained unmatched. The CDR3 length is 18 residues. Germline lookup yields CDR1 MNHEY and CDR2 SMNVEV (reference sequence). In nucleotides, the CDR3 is TGTGCCAGCGGCCTATATGGCGGGAGGGCCGGTGGGGCCAACGTCCTGACTTTC. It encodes CASGLYGGRAGGANVLTF.

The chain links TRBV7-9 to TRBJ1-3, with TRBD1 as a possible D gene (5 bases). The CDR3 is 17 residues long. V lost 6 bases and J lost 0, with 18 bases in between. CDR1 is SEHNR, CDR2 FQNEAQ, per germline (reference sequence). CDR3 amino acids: CASSSRSGLSSGNTIYF. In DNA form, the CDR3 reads TGTGCCAGCAGTTCGCGGTCAGGGCTCAGCTCTGGAAACACCATATATTTT.

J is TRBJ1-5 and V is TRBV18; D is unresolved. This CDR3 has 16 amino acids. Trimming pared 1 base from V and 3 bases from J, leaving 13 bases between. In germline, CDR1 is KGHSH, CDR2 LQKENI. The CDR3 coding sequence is TGTGCCAGCTCACCACGAGGGCTCCATCCCAATCAGCCCCAGCATTTT. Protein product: CASSPRGLHPNQPQHF.

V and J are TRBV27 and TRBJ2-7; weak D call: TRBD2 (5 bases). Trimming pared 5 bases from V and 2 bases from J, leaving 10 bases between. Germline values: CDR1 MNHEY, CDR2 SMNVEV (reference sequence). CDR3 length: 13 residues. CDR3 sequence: CASSPHGTYEQYF. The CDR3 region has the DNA TGTGCCAGCAGTCCCCACGGGACCTACGAGCAGTACTTC.

The CDR3 region is CSVEDEETQYF. DNA for the CDR3: TGCAGCGTTGAAGATGAGGAGACCCAGTACTTC. This chain joins TRBV29-1 and TRBJ2-5; no clear D. The CDR3 contains 11 residues. Looked up from germline, CDR1 is SQVTM and CDR2 is ANQGSEA. The V end was cut by 0 bases, the J end by 5 bases, with 4 bases between.

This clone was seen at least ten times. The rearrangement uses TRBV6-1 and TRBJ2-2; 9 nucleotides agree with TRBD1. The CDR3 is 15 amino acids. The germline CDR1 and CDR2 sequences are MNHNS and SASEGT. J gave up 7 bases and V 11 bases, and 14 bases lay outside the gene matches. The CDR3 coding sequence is TGTGCCGGACGAACAGGGGGCGAGGGTGGCGGGGAGCTGTTTTTT. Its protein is CAGRTGGEGGGELFF.

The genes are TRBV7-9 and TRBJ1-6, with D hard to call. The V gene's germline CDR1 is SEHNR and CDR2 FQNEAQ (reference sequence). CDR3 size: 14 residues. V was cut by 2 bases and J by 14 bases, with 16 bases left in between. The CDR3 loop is CASSLSDGLMSLHF. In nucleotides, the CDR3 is TGTGCCAGCAGCTTATCGGACGGACTTATGTCCCTCCACTTT.

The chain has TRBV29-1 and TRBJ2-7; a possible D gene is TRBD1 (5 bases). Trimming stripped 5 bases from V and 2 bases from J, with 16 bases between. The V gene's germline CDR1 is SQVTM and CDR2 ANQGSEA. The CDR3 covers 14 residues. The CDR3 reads CSVSPLDSTYEQYF. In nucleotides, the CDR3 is TGCAGCGTTTCTCCCCTCGACAGCACCTACGAGCAGTACTTC.

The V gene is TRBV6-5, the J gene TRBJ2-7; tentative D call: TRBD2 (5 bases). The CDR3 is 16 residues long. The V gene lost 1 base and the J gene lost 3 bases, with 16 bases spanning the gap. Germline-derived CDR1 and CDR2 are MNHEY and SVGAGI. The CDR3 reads CASSYLVGEGIYEQYF. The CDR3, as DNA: TGTGCCAGCAGTTACTTAGTGGGAGAGGGAATCTACGAGCAGTACTTC.

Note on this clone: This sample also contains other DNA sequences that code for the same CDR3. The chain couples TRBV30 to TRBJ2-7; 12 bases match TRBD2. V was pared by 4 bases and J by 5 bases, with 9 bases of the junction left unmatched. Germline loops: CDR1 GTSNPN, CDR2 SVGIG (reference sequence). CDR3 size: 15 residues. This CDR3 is CAWKQRTSGNHEQYF. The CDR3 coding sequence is TGTGCCTGGAAACAACGGACTAGCGGGAACCACGAGCAGTACTTC.

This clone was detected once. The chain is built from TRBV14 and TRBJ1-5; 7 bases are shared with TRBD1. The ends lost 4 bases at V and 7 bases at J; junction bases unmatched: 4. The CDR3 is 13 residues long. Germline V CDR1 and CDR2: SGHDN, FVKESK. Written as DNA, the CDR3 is TGTGCCAGCAGCCTGGACAGGTCCCAGCCCCAGCATTTT. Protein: CASSLDRSQPQHF. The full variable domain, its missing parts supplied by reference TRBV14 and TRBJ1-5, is EAGVTQFPSHSVIEKGQTVTLRCDPISGHDNLYWYRRVMGKEIKFLLHFVKESKQDESGMPNNRFLAERTGGTYSTLKVQPAELEDSGVYFCASSLDRSQPQHFGDGTRLSIL.

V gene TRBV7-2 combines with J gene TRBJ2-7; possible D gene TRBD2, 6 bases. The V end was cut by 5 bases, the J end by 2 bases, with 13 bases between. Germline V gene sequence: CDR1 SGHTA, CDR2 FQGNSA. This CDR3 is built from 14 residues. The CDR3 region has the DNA TGTGCCAGCAGCCCCGGGACTGGCACCTACGAGCAGTACTTC. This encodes CASSPGTGTYEQYF.

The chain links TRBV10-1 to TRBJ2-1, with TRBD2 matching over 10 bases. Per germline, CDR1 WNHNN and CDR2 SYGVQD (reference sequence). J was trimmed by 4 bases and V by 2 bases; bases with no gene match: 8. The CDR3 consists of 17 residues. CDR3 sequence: CASSEGGRAGGYNEQFF. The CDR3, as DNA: TGCGCCAGCAGTGAGGGGGGGAGAGCGGGAGGGTACAATGAGCAGTTCTTC.